The rows below give T cell receptor beta chains drawn from one sample of a study of cytomegalovirus exposure and HLA in healthy donors. Profiled with immunoSEQ multiplex PCR; TCRdb holds only in-frame clones, not every one. Of 70,000 to 90,000 clones detected, roughly 82% appear once; the ten largest clones hold over 10%. The specimen was PBMCs. The receptors here all came from a male donor in good health and CMV-seropositive. Both conserved end residues are part of each CDR3. Fields, in order: J gene, V gene, D gene, clone size, CDR3 DNA, CDR3 protein. The D gene is left open where the match is weak. Where a row states a size, it is once, few, many or the class of an expanded clone; other rows omit it.

>TRBJ2-3|TRBV21-1|.|.
TGTGCCAGCAGCAACCGGGACTATCCAGATACGCAGTATTTT
CASSNRDYPDTQYF
>TRBJ1-1|TRBV6-5|TRBD1|.
TGTGCCAGCAGCCAGGACAGGGGGAACACTGAAGCTTTCTTT
CASSQDRGNTEAFF
>TRBJ1-5|TRBV5-5|.|.
TGTGCCAGCAGCCCGACAGGTTTTTCTAGCAATCAGCCCCAGCATTTT
CASSPTGFSSNQPQHF
>TRBJ2-7|TRBV11-2|TRBD2|.
TGTGCCAGCAGCTTAGGGCTAGCGGGGAATTACGAGCAGTACTTC
CASSLGLAGNYEQYF
>TRBJ2-2|TRBV4-2|TRBD1|.
TGTGCCAGCAGCCAAGATAGGGGGCTAGATAACACCGGGGAGCTGTTTTTT
CASSQDRGLDNTGELFF
>TRBJ2-7|TRBV6-6|TRBD1|once
TGTGCCAGCAGTCCCGGACAGGGGAAAGACGAGCAGTACTTC
CASSPGQGKDEQYF
>TRBJ1-2|TRBV5-6|.|.
TGTGCCAGCAGCCCAGGGGTCACGGCTGGCTACACCTTC
CASSPGVTAGYTF
>TRBJ2-2|TRBV30|.|once
TGTGCCTGGAGTGTATGGACTCCGAACACCGGGGAGCTGTTTTTT
CAWSVWTPNTGELFF
>TRBJ1-6|TRBV9|TRBD1|.
TGTGCCAGCAGCGGGGGGACAGGGAATAATTCACCCCTCCACTTT
CASSGGTGNNSPLHF
>TRBJ1-2|TRBV7-9|TRBD1|.
TGTTCCAGCAGCTTTGAGGGGACAGGGGGCTACTATGGCTACACCTTC
CSSSFEGTGGYYGYTF
>TRBJ2-7|TRBV27|TRBD1|.
TGTGCCAGCAGTTCATTCCCGGGACAGTTCAACTACGAGCAGTACTTC
CASSSFPGQFNYEQYF
>TRBJ2-7|TRBV9|.|.
TGTGCCAGCAGCGAAGACAGCTCCTACGAGCAGTACTTC
CASSEDSSYEQYF
>TRBJ1-1|TRBV5-8|TRBD1|.
TGTGCCAGCAGCTTCGGGACAGGGTGGATGACTGAAGCTTTCTTT
CASSFGTGWMTEAFF
>TRBJ2-2|TRBV11-2|TRBD2|.
TGTGCCAGCAGCCCCCGGACTAGCGGGGGGGCACACACCGGGGAGCTGTTTTTT
CASSPRTSGGAHTGELFF
>TRBJ1-2|TRBV7-6|.|.
TGTGCCAGCAGCCCAGTATCTACAACAGGGAACTATGGCTACACCTTC
CASSPVSTTGNYGYTF
>TRBJ1-2|TRBV5-5|.|.
TGTGCCAGCAGCTTCCGGGCCGGGGGTGGCTACACCTTC
CASSFRAGGGYTF
>TRBJ2-7|TRBV27|TRBD1|few
TGTGCCAGCAGCCGGGACAGCGTCTACGAGCAGTACTTC
CASSRDSVYEQYF
>TRBJ2-5|TRBV7-6|TRBD1|.
TGTGCCAGCAGCCCGGGACAGGGGGCGGGGGAGACCCAGTACTTC
CASSPGQGAGETQYF
>TRBJ2-7|TRBV10-3|.|.
TGTGCCATCAGGGGGCAAACCTCCTACGAGCAGTACTTC
CAIRGQTSYEQYF
>TRBJ2-7|TRBV19|.|once
TGTGCCAGTAGCAATCCTAGTGCCTCCTACGAGCAGTACTTC
CASSNPSASYEQYF
>TRBJ1-5|TRBV6-6|.|.
TGTGCCAGCACCCCAGACAGGAGGCGCAATCAGCCCCAGCATTTT
CASTPDRRRNQPQHF
>TRBJ2-2|TRBV19|TRBD2|.
TGTGCCAGTAGTATGTCTAGCGGGAGAGCTAACGGGGAGCTGTTTTTT
CASSMSSGRANGELFF
>TRBJ2-5|TRBV28|.|once
TGTGCCAGCAGTTCCGGAGAGACCCAGTACTTC
CASSSGETQYF
>TRBJ2-5|TRBV7-9|.|few
TGTGCCAGCAGCTTAGGAGGGGGAGGGGAGACCCAGTACTTC
CASSLGGGGETQYF
>TRBJ2-5|TRBV28|TRBD2|.
TGTGCCAGCAGCACTCCGGGACTAGCGGGTGCAGAGACCCAGTACTTC
CASSTPGLAGAETQYF
>TRBJ2-4|TRBV11-2|.|.
TGTGCCAGCAGCTCCAGGGAAGGCAAAAACATTCAGTACTTC
CASSSREGKNIQYF